This T cell receptor (beta chain) was sequenced during a study of T cells in Graves' hyperthyroidism and ophthalmopathy. General observations from the study: Stable hyperthyroidism was told apart from ophthalmopathy by a model built on 13 V-J features. Most thyroid clonotypes expanded above 0.001 were also detected in blood.

CDR1 and CDR2 (germline): SNHLY, FYNNEI. CDR3 size: 16 residues. The V and J ends lost 8 bases and 4 bases, in that order; junction bases with no gene match: 13. This clonotype was observed at least ten times. The antigen is not known. Amplified TCR beta CDR3 regions derived from RNA transcripts. A set of HTBI primers served as the primers for a first-round RT-PCR of the TCR CDR3. TCRdb re-derived calls from the multiplex PCR reads in MiXCR, one entry per CDR3 protein. The sample holds hundreds of thousands of distinct CDR3 sequences, roughly 20% seen once. Clinical Activity Scores of at least 3, NOSPECS grades of at least 4 and durations under 3 months characterized ophthalmopathy patients. Clinical symptoms, serum thyroxine and TRAb, thyroid ultrasound and orbital computed tomography together formed the diagnostic basis.

The chain uses TRBV2 and TRBJ2-7; 11 positions match TRBD2. Source material: blood. The TCR sequence derives from a man aged 25-45 years with Graves' ophthalmopathy. CDR3 in amino acids: CASGYSLAGVSYEQYF. The CDR3 nucleotides are TGTGCCAGCGGCTATTCACTAGCGGGAGTCTCGTACGAGCAGTACTTC.